The 9 T cell receptor beta chains listed next were all sequenced from one sample in a study of blood T cell repertoires in COVID-19 (dated by TCRdb to the early 2020s). Library construction relied on the immunoSEQ multiplex PCR assay. TCRdb mirrors the immuneACCESS table, restricted to in-frame sequences. Some clones are absent from its copies; in checked studies, under half trace to an unresolved V gene, and the reason for the others is unknown. This sample lists approximately 170,000 clones; 65% to 90% were detected once. The ten most abundant clones make up over 7.5% of the sample. The sample taken for sequencing was peripheral blood. These receptor sequences come from a man aged 45 to 65 with active or convalescent COVID-19.

The chain has TRBV28 and TRBJ2-1; TRBD2 agrees at 10 bases. The CDR3 covers 14 residues. V lost 5 bases to trimming and J lost 8 bases; unmatched junction nucleotides: 6. CDR1 and CDR2 (germline): MDHEN, SYDVKM. The CDR3 sequence: CASSEASGSDEQFF. CDR3 DNA: TGTGCCAGCAGTGAGGCTAGCGGGAGCGATGAGCAGTTCTTC.

V and J are TRBV2 and TRBJ1-1, with unresolved D. The germline gives CDR1 SNHLY, CDR2 FYNNEI. This CDR3 has 12 amino acids. V was pared by 5 bases and J by 10 bases, with 14 bases between. CDR3 DNA sequence: TGTGCCAGCAGTCCCGAAACTTGGGCAGCTTTCTTT. Protein product: CASSPETWAAFF.

The CDR3 bases are TGTGCCAGCAGCCGCTCCCCAGCGGCCTACAATGAGCAGTTCTTC. This gives the protein CASSRSPAAYNEQFF. J is TRBJ2-1 and V is TRBV9, with a tentative D call TRBD2 (5 bases). CDR3 size: 15 residues. Trimming cost V 4 bases and J 2 bases, with 13 bases left between them. Germline values: CDR1 SGDLS, CDR2 YYNGEE.

This clone was found a few times. The V gene is TRBV9, the J gene TRBJ1-4; maybe TRBD1 (5 bases). Germline-derived CDR1 and CDR2 are SGDLS and YYNGEE. The ends were cut back, 4 bases at V and 4 bases at J, with 17 bases in the middle. The CDR3 totals 16 residues. CDR3 residues: CASSPGLSSNNEKLFF. DNA of the CDR3: TGTGCCAGCAGCCCGGGACTCTCCTCTAATAATGAAAAACTGTTTTTT.

CDR3 amino acids: CASKDRNPNYGYTF. The CDR3 DNA sequence: TGTGCCAGCAAAGACAGGAATCCTAACTATGGCTACACCTTC. The chain has TRBV19 and TRBJ1-2, with D perhaps matching TRBD1 (6 bases). The germline V gene has CDR1 LNHDA and CDR2 SQIVND (reference sequence). The CDR3 runs to 14 residues. Trimming pared 9 bases from V and 0 bases from J, leaving 14 bases between.

The chain has TRBV6-5 and TRBJ1-2, with 7 bases aligning to TRBD1. The V gene's germline CDR1 is MNHEY and CDR2 SVGAGI. This CDR3 is 12 amino acids long. V lost 6 bases, J lost 7 bases, and 5 bases stayed unmatched. As DNA, the CDR3 is TGTGCCAGCAGCCGACAGGGTCTTGGCTACACCTTC. Its translation: CASSRQGLGYTF.

V usage is TRBV10-3 and J usage is TRBJ1-2, with 10 bases matching TRBD1. The germline CDR1 and CDR2 sequences are ENHRY and SYGVKD. The CDR3 is made up of 16 amino acids. The junction had 5 bases not matched to a gene; V was cut back by 4 bases and J by 0 bases. The CDR3 protein is CAISGQGADTNYGYTF. CDR3 nucleotides: TGTGCCATCAGTGGACAGGGGGCAGATACTAACTATGGCTACACCTTC.

J is TRBJ1-4 and V is TRBV3-1 (or the pseudogene TRBV3-2); D unresolved. CDR3 length equals 12 residues. Deletions cut 1 base from V and 8 bases from J, with 5 bases between. Per germline, CDR1 LGHDT and CDR2 YNNKEL (reference sequence). CDR3 protein: CASSQAGEKLFF. CDR3 nucleotides: TGTGCCAGCAGCCAAGCCGGGGAAAAACTGTTTTTT.

V gene TRBV23-1 combines with J gene TRBJ1-5; the match to TRBD1 covers 7 bases. TRBV23-1 is an ORF for which the function is uncertain. The CDR3 loop spans 15 amino acids. V lost 2 bases and J lost 3; bases outside the gene matches: 4. CDR3 sequence: CASSQGTAPNQPQHF. The CDR3 DNA follows: TGCGCCAGCAGTCAAGGGACAGCTCCCAATCAGCCCCAGCATTTT.